Sequencing of this T cell receptor beta chain was carried out in a study of blood T cell repertoires in COVID-19. Study background: From the United States, Italy and Spain came samples of acute and convalescent COVID-19. Sample material is recorded as cDNA or gDNA derived from T cells, B-cell-depleted T cells, or PBMCs.

This clone was seen once. The CDR3 sequence is 13 residues long. Trimming pared 8 bases from V and 0 bases from J, leaving 11 bases between. Germline CDR1 reads SNHLY; CDR2 reads FYNNEI. Original analysis: It was from reference gene primer amplification that nucleated cell counts were estimated. Produced via immunoSEQ multiplex PCR; TCRdb's table is partial and in-frame only. V and J calls and clone size are copied from that table; D and trimming were computed from the DNA. The sample has under 100,000 clones, 81% seen once; the top ten hold about 13%. This clonotype was sampled from a human donor in a cohort sampled during active COVID-19. Input material: peripheral blood. The rearrangement links TRBV2 to TRBJ2-7, with a tentative D call TRBD1 (6 bases). The CDR3 bases are TGTGCCAGCGGACCGACAGGCTCCTACGAGCAGTACTTC. Translation gives CASGPTGSYEQYF. Drawing the rest from reference TRBV2 and TRBJ2-7, the complete variable domain is EPEVTQTPSHQVTQMGQEVILRCVPISNHLYFYWYRQILGQKVEFLVSFYNNEISEKSEIFDDQFSVERPDGSNFTLKIRSTKLEDSAMYFCASGPTGSYEQYFGPGTRLTVT.